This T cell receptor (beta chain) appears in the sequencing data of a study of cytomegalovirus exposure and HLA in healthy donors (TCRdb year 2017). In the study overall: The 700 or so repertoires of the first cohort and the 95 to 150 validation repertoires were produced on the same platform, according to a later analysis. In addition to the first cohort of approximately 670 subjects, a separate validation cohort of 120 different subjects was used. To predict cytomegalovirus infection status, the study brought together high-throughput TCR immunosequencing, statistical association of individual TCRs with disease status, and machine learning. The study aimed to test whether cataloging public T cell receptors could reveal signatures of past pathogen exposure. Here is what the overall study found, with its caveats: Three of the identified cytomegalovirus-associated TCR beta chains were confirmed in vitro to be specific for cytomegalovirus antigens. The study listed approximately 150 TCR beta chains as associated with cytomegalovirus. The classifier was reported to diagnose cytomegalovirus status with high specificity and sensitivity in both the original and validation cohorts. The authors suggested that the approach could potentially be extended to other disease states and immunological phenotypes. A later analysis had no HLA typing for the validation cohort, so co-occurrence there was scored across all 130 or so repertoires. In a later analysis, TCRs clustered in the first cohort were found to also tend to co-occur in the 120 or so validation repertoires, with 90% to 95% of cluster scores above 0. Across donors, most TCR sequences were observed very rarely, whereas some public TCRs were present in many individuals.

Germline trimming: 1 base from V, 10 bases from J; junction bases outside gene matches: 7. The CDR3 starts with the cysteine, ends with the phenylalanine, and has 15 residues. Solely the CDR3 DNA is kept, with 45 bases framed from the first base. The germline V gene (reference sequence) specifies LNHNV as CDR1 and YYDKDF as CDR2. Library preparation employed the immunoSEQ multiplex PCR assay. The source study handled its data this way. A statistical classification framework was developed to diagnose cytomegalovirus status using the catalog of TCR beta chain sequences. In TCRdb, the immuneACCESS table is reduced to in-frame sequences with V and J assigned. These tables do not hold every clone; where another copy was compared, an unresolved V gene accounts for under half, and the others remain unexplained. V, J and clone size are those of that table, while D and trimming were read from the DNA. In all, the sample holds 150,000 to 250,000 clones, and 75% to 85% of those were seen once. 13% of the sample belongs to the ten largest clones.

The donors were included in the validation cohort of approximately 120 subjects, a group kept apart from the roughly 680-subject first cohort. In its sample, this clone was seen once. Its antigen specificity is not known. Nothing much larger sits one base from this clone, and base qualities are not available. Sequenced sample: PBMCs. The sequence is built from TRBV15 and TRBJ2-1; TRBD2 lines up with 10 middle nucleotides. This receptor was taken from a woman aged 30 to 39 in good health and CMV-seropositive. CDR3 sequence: CATSRVPSGSREQFF. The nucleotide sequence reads TGTGCCACCAGCAGAGTACCTAGCGGGAGCAGGGAGCAGTTCTTC.